These T cell receptor beta chains were read from a single sample in a study of cytomegalovirus exposure and HLA in healthy donors. The data were produced by immunoSEQ multiplex PCR, yet TCRdb's version contains in-frame clones alone and is incomplete. The top ten hold less than 3% of the sample, which has approximately 140,000 clones, roughly 90% seen once. What was sequenced was PBMCs. The receptors shown here come from a man younger than 30 in good health and CMV-seronegative. Both conserved end residues are part of each CDR3. A D gene is named only where the DNA matches it firmly. Size values are once, few and many counts, or a class for expanded clones, and some rows have none.

clone_size,v_call,j_call,d_call,cdr3_nt,cdr3_aa
.,TRBV30,TRBJ2-1,TRBD2,TGTGCCTATCAAAAGCCCGGGACTAGCTTGAATGAGCAGTTCTTC,CAYQKPGTSLNEQFF
.,TRBV28,TRBJ2-7,TRBD2,TGTGCCAGCAGGAATAGCGGGAACCCCCACGAGCAGTACTTC,CASRNSGNPHEQYF
.,TRBV18,TRBJ1-1,.,TGTGCCAGCTCACCGACTCCGGGGGCTGAAGCTTTCTTT,CASSPTPGAEAFF
.,TRBV7-9,TRBJ1-4,TRBD1,TGTGCCAGCACCTACCGCAGGACAGGGGGTTTTAGGGCCCAAGAAAAACTGTTTTTT,CASTYRRTGGFRAQEKLFF
.,TRBV6-5,TRBJ2-1,TRBD1,TGTGCCAGCAGTCAAGGGACAGGGGGCCAGTTCTTC,CASSQGTGGQFF
.,TRBV5-6,TRBJ2-1,TRBD2,TGTGCCAGCAGCGGGACTAGCGGGGCGTACAATGAGCAGTTCTTC,CASSGTSGAYNEQFF
.,TRBV9,TRBJ2-3,.,TGTGCCAGCAGCCGCGCCTCCGGGGTACGAGATACGCAGTATTTT,CASSRASGVRDTQYF
.,TRBV25-1,TRBJ2-1,.,TGTGCCACCGCGGACAATGCCTACAATGAGCAGTTCTTC,CATADNAYNEQFF
.,TRBV25-1,TRBJ2-5,.,TGTGCCAGCAGGGAGAGTCAGGCGGCGGGGTACCAAGAGACCCAGTACTTC,CASRESQAAGYQETQYF
.,TRBV2,TRBJ2-5,TRBD2,TGTGCCAGCAGTGAACAGCGGGGGGGGGAGACCCAGTACTTC,CASSEQRGGETQYF
.,TRBV28,TRBJ2-7,.,TGTGCCAGCAGTTCATCCTGGACAGCCTACGAGCAGTACTTC,CASSSSWTAYEQYF
.,TRBV9,TRBJ2-3,TRBD2,TGTGCCAGCAGCACAAAGCGGGGGGGCCGCACAGATACGCAGTATTTT,CASSTKRGGRTDTQYF
.,TRBV15,TRBJ2-1,TRBD1,TGTGCCACCAGCGGGACAGGGGATTCCTACAATGAGCAGTTCTTC,CATSGTGDSYNEQFF
.,TRBV11-2,TRBJ1-1,TRBD1,TGTGCCAGCAGCGGATACAGGGGAGGCACTGAAGCTTTCTTT,CASSGYRGGTEAFF
.,TRBV9,TRBJ2-1,.,TGTGCCAGCAGCGCACCCCTAGCGAGAGGTTCCTACAATGAGCAGTTCTTC,CASSAPLARGSYNEQFF
.,TRBV5-6,TRBJ1-2,.,TGTGCCAGCAGCTTGCCAGGACACCTCTATGGCTACACCTTC,CASSLPGHLYGYTF
.,TRBV9,TRBJ2-2,TRBD1,TGTGCCAGCAGCCCCACAGGGGACACCGGGGAGCTGTTTTTT,CASSPTGDTGELFF
.,TRBV7-9,TRBJ2-1,.,TGTGCCAGCAGCTTAGCGGGGGGGCAGTCCTACAATGAGCAGTTCTTC,CASSLAGGQSYNEQFF
.,TRBV5-6,TRBJ1-2,.,TGTGCCAGCAGCTTGTTCAACCAGGGCGGCTACACCTTC,CASSLFNQGGYTF
.,TRBV2,TRBJ2-7,.,TGTGCCAGCATCCGGTTCTCCTACGAGCAGTACTTC,CASIRFSYEQYF
.,TRBV5-5,TRBJ2-5,TRBD1,TGTGCCAGCAGCTGGAGGACAGGGACACAAGAGACCCAGTACTTC,CASSWRTGTQETQYF
.,TRBV2,TRBJ2-6,TRBD1,TGTGCCAGCAGCCCACAGGGGACGAGCTCTGGGGCCAACGTCCTGACTTTC,CASSPQGTSSGANVLTF
.,TRBV19,TRBJ2-7,.,TGTGCCAGTAGTATTCGGACAGTCTCCTACGAGCAGTACTTC,CASSIRTVSYEQYF
.,TRBV18,TRBJ2-7,TRBD1,TGTGCCAGCTCACCTATCCGAGGGACAGGGGCATACGAGCAGTACTTC,CASSPIRGTGAYEQYF
.,TRBV7-9,TRBJ1-5,.,TGTGCCAGCAGCTTAGCAGGGGGTCAGCCCCAGCATTTT,CASSLAGGQPQHF
once,TRBV27,TRBJ1-1,.,TGTGCCAGCACCCCCGGCCCAGGGGCCTCTCGGACTGAAGCTTTCTTT,CASTPGPGASRTEAFF
.,TRBV5-4,TRBJ1-1,TRBD1,TGTGCCAGCAGCTTTAATCCCGACAGGGGCACTGAAGCTTTCTTT,CASSFNPDRGTEAFF
.,TRBV9,TRBJ1-6,.,TGTGCCAGCAGCGATGGACAGAGAAATTCACCCCTCCACTTT,CASSDGQRNSPLHF
.,TRBV28,TRBJ2-7,.,TGTGCCAGCAGTTTCTCGATCGTAACGAGCTCCTACGAGCAGTACTTC,CASSFSIVTSSYEQYF